These 11 T cell receptor beta chains share one sample of origin, sequenced in a study of shared clonotypes between healthy human individuals. Naive CD8 cells comprised CD45RO-negative, CCR7-positively selected cells, excluding terminally differentiated effector memory CD45RA+ cells. The repertoire was sequenced with immunoSEQ multiplex PCR; TCRdb's copy has only in-frame clones and lacks some. The sample yields hundreds of thousands of clones, approximately 92% seen once. The sample taken for sequencing was naive CD8+ T cells sorted from blood. All receptors come from a man under 40 in good health.

The chain joins TRBV5-1 to TRBJ2-5; D is perhaps TRBD1 or TRBD2 (5 bases each). V lost 3 bases and J lost 2, with 8 bases in between. The CDR3 runs to 13 residues. The V gene's germline CDR1 is SGHRS and CDR2 YFSETQ. As DNA, the CDR3 is TGCGCCAGCAGCTGGGGACCTCAAGAGACCCAGTACTTC. This codes for CASSWGPQETQYF.

The J gene is TRBJ2-2, the V gene TRBV29-1, with TRBD2 matching 7 bases. There are 15 residues in the CDR3. J gave up 0 bases and V 7 bases, and 8 bases lay outside the gene matches. Germline V lookup: CDR1 SQVTM, CDR2 ANQGSEA. For the CDR3, the DNA is TGCAGCGCCATCCACCGGGAGGCGAACACCGGGGAGCTGTTTTTT. As protein: CSAIHREANTGELFF.

The V call is TRBV4-1, the J call TRBJ2-7, with no clear D. The V end lost 2 bases, the J end lost 3 bases, and 8 bases lay between the germline ends. CDR1 is MGHRA and CDR2 is YSYEKL in the germline V gene. The CDR3 runs to 13 residues. The CDR3 loop is CASSQFLFYEQYF. CDR3 DNA: TGCGCCAGCAGCCAATTTTTGTTCTACGAGCAGTACTTC.

The V gene is TRBV7-9, the J gene TRBJ1-5; TRBD1 might be the D (5 bases). V lost 2 bases to trimming and J lost 7 bases, with 12 bases between them. Germline lookup yields CDR1 SEHNR and CDR2 FQNEAQ (reference sequence). The CDR3 is 14 residues long. DNA for the CDR3: TGTGCCAGCAGCTTAACTTCAGGGATCCAGCCCCAGCATTTT. Residues: CASSLTSGIQPQHF.

The chain couples TRBV29-1 to TRBJ2-7, with a tentative D call TRBD2 (6 bases). Trimming stripped 6 bases from V and 7 bases from J, with 13 bases between. There are 11 residues in the CDR3. CDR1 and CDR2 (germline): SQVTM, ANQGSEA. CDR3 region: CSVLSGGEQYF. The DNA for the CDR3 is TGCAGCGTCCTTAGCGGCGGGGAGCAGTACTTC.

This chain links TRBV19 with TRBJ2-1; a possible D gene is TRBD2 (6 bases). This CDR3 is 16 amino acids long. Germline V gene data show CDR1 as LNHDA and CDR2 as SQIVND (reference sequence). Trimming took off 7 bases at V and 8 bases at J, with 24 bases between the two ends. CDR3 nucleotide sequence: TGTGCCAGTACCCGGGTGGGGGGAGGAGTTTGGGATGAGCAGTTCTTC. It is translated as CASTRVGGGVWDEQFF.

The J gene is TRBJ2-7, the V gene TRBV5-4; the match to TRBD2 covers 8 bases. The CDR3 covers 14 residues. The ends lost 3 bases at V and 2 bases at J; junction bases unmatched: 4. Looked up from germline, CDR1 is SGHNT and CDR2 is YYREEE (reference sequence). CDR3 sequence: CASSWGAGAYEQYF. CDR3 DNA: TGTGCCAGCAGCTGGGGAGCGGGAGCCTACGAGCAGTACTTC.

A single count supports this clone. The rearrangement uses TRBV9 and TRBJ1-5, with D possibly TRBD1 on 5 matching bases. Trimming cost V 2 bases and J 3 bases, with 9 bases left between them. The CDR3 runs 14 residues. Germline V gene lookup returns CDR1 SGDLS and CDR2 YYNGEE. The CDR3 loop reads CASSVGDTNQPQHF. As DNA, the CDR3 is TGTGCCAGCAGCGTGGGGGATACCAATCAGCCCCAGCATTTT.

The rearrangement links TRBV4-3 to TRBJ1-2, with no clear D. Trimming stripped 1 base from V and 6 bases from J, with 12 bases between. Germline V gene data show CDR1 as LGHNA and CDR2 as YSLEER. CDR3 length equals 14 residues. CDR3 sequence reads: CASSQGVANHGYTF. The CDR3, as DNA: TGCGCCAGCAGCCAAGGGGTAGCGAATCATGGCTACACCTTC.

This chain joins TRBV19 and TRBJ2-1; a possible D gene is TRBD2 (6 bases). The CDR3 is 16 amino acids. Trimming pared 7 bases from V and 2 bases from J, leaving 18 bases between. CDR1 and CDR2 from the germline V gene are LNHDA and SQIVND (reference sequence). The CDR3 sequence is CASTQGGAGPYNEQFF. CDR3 coding DNA: TGTGCCAGTACCCAAGGTGGGGCGGGACCCTACAATGAGCAGTTCTTC. Full variable domain (remainder filled in from reference TRBV19 and TRBJ2-1): DGGITQSPKYLFRKEGQNVTLSCEQNLNHDAMYWYRQDPGQGLRLIYYSQIVNDFQKGDIAEGYSVSREKKESFPLTVTSAQKNPTAFYLCASTQGGAGPYNEQFFGPGTRLTVL.

CDR3 amino acids: CASSLGTHYGYTF. CDR3 DNA sequence: TGTGCCAGCAGTTTAGGAACCCACTATGGCTACACCTTC. The chain couples TRBV27 to TRBJ1-2, with D hard to call. Germline-derived CDR1 and CDR2 are MNHEY and SMNVEV (reference sequence). The CDR3 consists of 13 residues. Trimming took off 2 bases at V and 3 bases at J, with 7 bases between the two ends.